The rows below give T cell receptor beta chains drawn from one sample of a study of T-cell memory formation after mild COVID-19. TCRdb passed the 5' RACE reads through MiXCR, listing each CDR3 protein once. The repertoire holds 450,000 to 650,000 distinct CDR3 sequences, over 20% seen once, with around an eighth in the top ten. Sequencing was performed on PBMCs or a T cell subset sorted from them (not recorded which). Source of these receptors: an adult woman who had mild COVID-19 (a few samples of this study predate the infection). Cell type and time point are not known. CDR3s include the opening cysteine and the closing phenylalanine or tryptophan. A D gene is named only where the DNA matches it firmly. Some rows mark clone size as missing; the rest say once, few, many or name a class of expanded clone.

j_gene,d_gene,v_gene,abundance,CDR3aa,CDR3nt
TRBJ1-1,TRBD1,TRBV20-1,.,CSAIPDRGGTEAFF,TGCAGTGCTATTCCGGACAGGGGAGGCACTGAAGCTTTCTTT
TRBJ2-2,.,TRBV7-7,.,CASSLLRGDTGELFF,TGTGCCAGCAGCTTACTACGCGGGGACACCGGGGAGCTGTTTTTT
TRBJ2-5,TRBD1,TRBV2,few,CASSDLGQGQETQYF,TGTGCCAGCAGTGATCTGGGACAGGGACAAGAGACCCAGTACTTC
TRBJ2-7,.,TRBV29-1,many,CSVELSASYEQYF,TGCAGCGTTGAATTGTCAGCCTCCTACGAGCAGTACTTC
TRBJ2-1,.,TRBV24-1,few,CATSDLAGTHSYNEQFF,TGTGCCACCAGTGATCTCGCCGGGACTCACTCCTACAATGAGCAGTTCTTC
TRBJ2-7,TRBD1,TRBV10-3,few,CAIRDPGGGSSYEQYF,TGTGCCATCAGAGATCCAGGGGGTGGAAGCTCCTACGAGCAGTACTTC
TRBJ2-7,.,TRBV6-2/TRBV6-3,.,CASRGVLTGPGEQYF,TGTGCCAGCAGGGGTGTTCTCACGGGGCCGGGGGAGCAGTACTTC
TRBJ2-2,TRBD1,TRBV9,few,CASSPKFTGGYTGELFF,TGTGCCAGCAGCCCAAAATTTACAGGGGGCTACACCGGGGAGCTGTTTTTT
TRBJ2-7,.,TRBV12-3/TRBV12-4,few,CASSSGLNYEQYF,TGTGCCAGCAGTTCTGGTCTCAACTACGAGCAGTACTTC
TRBJ2-7,.,TRBV9,.,CASSPPSAGSYEQYF,TGTGCCAGCAGTCCCCCTTCGGCGGGCTCCTACGAGCAGTACTTC
TRBJ1-1,TRBD1,TRBV6-5,.,CASSFLAGGWGTEAFF,TGTGCCAGCAGTTTCCTAGCAGGGGGCTGGGGAACTGAAGCTTTCTTT
TRBJ2-3,TRBD2,TRBV5-6,.,CASSERGAPGTDTQYF,TGTGCCAGCAGCGAGCGGGGGGCACCGGGCACAGATACGCAGTATTTT
TRBJ1-2,.,TRBV3-1,.,CASSSSLKGGYTF,TGTGCCAGCAGCTCAAGCTTGAAGGGTGGCTACACCTTC
TRBJ2-3,.,TRBV20-1,few,CIPGGTDTQYF,TGCATCCCTGGGGGCACAGATACGCAGTATTTT
TRBJ1-5,.,TRBV12-3/TRBV12-4,few,CASTIQGIDQPQHF,TGTGCCAGCACCATACAGGGAATAGATCAGCCCCAGCATTTT
TRBJ2-1,.,TRBV5-1,few,CASSLSGWEQFF,TGCGCCAGCAGCTTGTCGGGGTGGGAGCAGTTCTTC